Below are 29 T cell receptor beta chains sequenced from a single sample in a study of T-cell reconstitution after alpha-beta-depleted transplantation in children. Unique molecular identifiers featured in how the TCRbeta library was prepared. TCRdb analysed the PCR reads with MiXCR anew, one entry per CDR3 protein. Of roughly 220,000 distinct CDR3 sequences in the sample, about 8.2% were seen once. Here the sequenced sample was PBMCs, mostly from graft donor cells, taken 360 days after TCRalphabeta/CD19-depleted stem cell transplant. The receptors shown here come from a male patient between 2 and 15 years old who had a stem cell transplant for acute myeloid leukemia, so the T cells may come from the graft donor.

This clonotype was observed many times. The J gene is TRBJ2-3, the V gene TRBV3-1, with TRBD2 as a possible D gene (5 bases). The V gene's germline CDR1 is LGHDT and CDR2 YNNKEL (reference sequence). The V and J ends lost 3 bases and 6 bases respectively, with 13 bases between them. This CDR3 has 14 amino acids. Here the CDR3 reads CASSHPFPGDTQYF. As DNA, the CDR3 is TGTGCCAGCAGCCACCCCTTCCCGGGGGATACGCAGTATTTT.

This clonotype came up a few times. This chain links TRBV27 with TRBJ2-7; TRBD2 is a possible D gene (5 bases). The CDR3 runs to 17 residues. Deletions cut 5 bases from V and 2 bases from J, with 22 bases between. Per germline, CDR1 MNHEY and CDR2 SMNVEV (reference sequence). CDR3 protein: CASSLLTSRGPAYEQYF. The CDR3 region has the DNA TGTGCCAGCAGTCTACTAACATCTCGGGGTCCGGCCTACGAGCAGTACTTC.

The chain has TRBV29-1 and TRBJ2-7; 10 bases match TRBD1. Losses at the gene ends were 7 bases for V and 0 bases for J; bases not matched to a gene: 6. The CDR3 has 14 residues. Germline V CDR1 and CDR2: SQVTM, ANQGSEA. The CDR3 sequence: CSARGTGASYEQYF. In DNA form, the CDR3 reads TGCAGCGCGCGAGGGACAGGGGCCTCCTACGAGCAGTACTTC.

V and J are TRBV4-2 and TRBJ2-2; 9 bases fit TRBD2. The CDR3 is made up of 16 amino acids. V lost 1 base to trimming and J lost 5 bases; unmatched junction nucleotides: 5. Germline V lookup: CDR1 LGHNA, CDR2 YNFKEQ. In DNA, the CDR3 is TGTGCCAGCAGCCAAGGAGCGGGGGGTGGTACCGGGGAGCTGTTTTTT. Its protein product is CASSQGAGGGTGELFF.

This clonotype was detected a few times. The chain carries TRBV29-1 and TRBJ1-5; possibly TRBD1 for D (5 bases). Deletions cut 4 bases from V and 10 bases from J, with 11 bases between. Germline CDR1 SQVTM, CDR2 ANQGSEA. This CDR3 is built from 11 residues. In DNA form, the CDR3 reads TGCAGCGTTGCCTCCGGGGGTCCCCAGCATTTT. Protein product: CSVASGGPQHF. Using reference TRBV29-1 and TRBJ1-5 for the parts outside the CDR3, the full variable domain is SAVISQKPSRDICQRGTSLTIQCQVDSQVTMMFWYRQQPGQSLTLIATANQGSEATYESGFVIDKFPISRPNLTFSTLTVSNMSPEDSSIYLCSVASGGPQHFGDGTRLSIL.

This clonotype was recorded at least ten times. V gene TRBV20-1 combines with J gene TRBJ2-5, with TRBD1 as a possible D gene (6 bases). Germline assignment: CDR1 DFQATT and CDR2 SNEGSKA (reference sequence). The V gene lost 0 bases and the J gene lost 5 bases, with 13 bases spanning the gap. This CDR3 comprises 14 residues. CDR3 amino acids: CSARDGQGFETQYF. The CDR3 DNA follows: TGCAGTGCTAGAGATGGCCAGGGGTTTGAGACCCAGTACTTC.

V and J are TRBV4-3 and TRBJ1-1; tentatively, D is TRBD1 (5 bases). The length of the CDR3 is 13 residues. Germline lookup yields CDR1 LGHNA and CDR2 YSLEER. V was pared by 7 bases and J by 1 base, with 10 bases between. CDR3 in DNA: TGCGCCAGCAAATCGGACAAGAACACTGAAGCTTTCTTT. Encoded protein: CASKSDKNTEAFF.

CDR3 loop: CSAPSTASGQETQYF. CDR3 DNA sequence: TGCAGTGCTCCGTCGACTGCTAGCGGCCAAGAGACCCAGTACTTC. This sequence joins TRBV20-1 and TRBJ2-5; 7 bases agree with TRBD2. The length of the CDR3 is 15 residues. Trimming at V came to 5 bases and at J to 1 base, leaving 10 bases not matched to a gene. The V gene's germline CDR1 is DFQATT and CDR2 SNEGSKA (reference sequence).

The sample holds a few counts of this clonotype. The chain carries TRBV18 and TRBJ2-1, with 9 nucleotides matching TRBD2. The germline V gene encodes CDR1 KGHSH and CDR2 LQKENI. There are 16 residues in the CDR3. Trimming cost V 3 bases and J 5 bases; bases outside gene matches: 8. CDR3 in amino acids: CASSPSAGLAHNEQFF. The CDR3 region has the DNA TGTGCCAGCTCACCTTCGGCGGGACTAGCCCACAATGAGCAGTTCTTC.

This clonotype occurred a few times. The gene calls are TRBV20-1 and TRBJ2-7, with D tentatively TRBD2 (6 bases). Per germline, CDR1 DFQATT and CDR2 SNEGSKA (reference sequence). V lost 3 bases and J lost 4, with 13 bases in between. CDR3 length equals 13 residues. CDR3 coding DNA: TGCAGTGCTAGTTCGGGGGATTTTTACGAGCAGTACTTC. The encoded protein is CSASSGDFYEQYF.

Many counts were recorded for this clonotype. V is TRBV20-1 and J is TRBJ2-1, with no clear D. Trimming removed 1 base at V and 10 bases at J, with 14 bases between. CDR1 DFQATT and CDR2 SNEGSKA come from the germline V gene (reference sequence). The CDR3 runs to 13 residues. As DNA, the CDR3 is TGCAGTGCTAGAGCCCCGTGGCGATACGAGCAGTTCTTC. Encoded protein: CSARAPWRYEQFF.

This clonotype was observed at least ten times. This chain uses TRBV15 with TRBJ2-6; 7 bases are a match to TRBD2. Looked up from germline, CDR1 is LNHNV and CDR2 is YYDKDF (reference sequence). J lost 1 base, V lost 7 bases, and 10 bases had no gene match. This CDR3 region has 17 residues. DNA for the CDR3: TGTGCCACCATCGGGGAGCGGGATCCATCTGGGGCCAACGTCCTGACTTTC. This codes for CATIGERDPSGANVLTF. The full variable domain, completed using reference TRBV15 and TRBJ2-6, is DAMVIQNPRYQVTQFGKPVTLSCSQTLNHNVMYWYQQKSSQAPKLLFHYYDKDFNNEADTPDNFQSRRPNTSFCFLDIRSPGLGDTAMYLCATIGERDPSGANVLTFGAGSRLTVL.

V is TRBV20-1 and J is TRBJ2-3, with 12 bases lining up with TRBD2. The CDR3 is made up of 15 amino acids. Trimming cost V 4 bases and J 8 bases; bases outside gene matches: 10. Germline assignment: CDR1 DFQATT and CDR2 SNEGSKA (reference sequence). CDR3 sequence: CSANRRLAGEGTQYF. CDR3 sequence (DNA): TGCAGTGCTAACCGAAGACTAGCGGGAGAGGGTACGCAGTATTTT.

This clonotype has ten or more counts. V and J are TRBV12-3 or TRBV12-4 and TRBJ2-5; a weak D match, TRBD2 (5 bases). This CDR3 comprises 13 residues. V was trimmed by 3 bases and J by 5 bases, leaving 10 bases between them. For the CDR3, the DNA is TGTGCCAGCAGTTTTTGGGGAGCCGAGACCCAGTACTTC. Encoded protein: CASSFWGAETQYF.

The CDR3 region has the DNA TGTGCCAGCAGTTTGCAGGGGGATCAAGATACGCAGTATTTT. This encodes CASSLQGDQDTQYF. The V call is TRBV28, the J call TRBJ2-3, with TRBD1 identical over 7 bases. Trimming removed 3 bases from V and 5 bases from J; junction bases left unmatched: 5. The germline gives CDR1 MDHEN, CDR2 SYDVKM. The CDR3 is 14 residues long.

This clonotype turned up a few times. V usage is TRBV10-3 and J usage is TRBJ1-1; possibly TRBD1 for D (5 bases). Germline-derived CDR1 and CDR2 are ENHRY and SYGVKD. The CDR3 is made up of 15 amino acids. V lost 0 bases to trimming and J lost 3 bases, with 11 bases between them. In DNA, the CDR3 is TGTGCCATCAGTGAGTCCGTGGGAGGGGACACTGAAGCTTTCTTT. This encodes CAISESVGGDTEAFF.

In its sample, this clonotype was seen many times. The gene calls are TRBV12-3 or TRBV12-4 and TRBJ1-4, with D perhaps TRBD1 (6 bases). V lost 6 bases and J lost 7, with 12 bases in between. This CDR3 is built from 13 residues. The CDR3 nucleotides are TGTGCCAGCAGGAGGGGGGCAGGTGAAAAACTGTTTTTT. Its protein product is CASRRGAGEKLFF.

V and J are TRBV19 and TRBJ2-7; TRBD1 agrees at 7 bases. CDR1 and CDR2 from the germline V gene are LNHDA and SQIVND (reference sequence). V lost 2 bases to trimming and J lost 9 bases; unmatched junction nucleotides: 10. The length of the CDR3 is 14 residues. The CDR3 DNA sequence: TGTGCCAGTAGTATACCGGGACAGACAAAACGGCAGTACTTC. Protein product: CASSIPGQTKRQYF.

This clonotype was seen repeatedly, ten times or more. V is TRBV5-1 and J is TRBJ2-3; D tentatively fits TRBD1 or TRBD2 (5 bases each). Per germline, CDR1 SGHRS and CDR2 YFSETQ. The CDR3 loop spans 15 amino acids. The ends were cut back, 4 bases at V and 0 bases at J, with 12 bases in the middle. CDR3: CASSRGDPSTDTQYF. The CDR3 DNA is TGCGCCAGCAGCAGGGGAGACCCGAGCACAGATACGCAGTATTTT.

V is TRBV20-1 and J is TRBJ1-5; the D is unclear. The germline V gene encodes CDR1 DFQATT and CDR2 SNEGSKA (reference sequence). This CDR3 is built from 15 residues. Trimming removed 5 bases at V and 2 bases at J, with 16 bases between. The CDR3, as DNA: TGCAGTGCTTCCTCCAGGATTGTGGGCAATCAGCCCCAGCATTTT. Translating gives CSASSRIVGNQPQHF.

A few counts support this clonotype. The rearrangement joins TRBV6-1 to TRBJ1-4; D gene uncertain. The CDR3 loop spans 14 amino acids. The germline gives CDR1 MNHNS, CDR2 SASEGT. Trimming pared 6 bases from V and 2 bases from J, leaving 10 bases between. CDR3 nucleotide sequence: TGTGCCAGCAGCCGAGGGCTGACTAATGAAAAACTGTTTTTT. Amino acids: CASSRGLTNEKLFF.

The V call is TRBV4-1, the J call TRBJ1-1, with 12 positions matching TRBD1. Germline CDR1 reads MGHRA; CDR2 reads YSYEKL. CDR3 size: 15 residues. Germline trimming cut 4 bases from V and 7 bases from J; bases unmatched to any gene: 7. CDR3 loop: CASSLLGTGGFEAFF. In DNA, the CDR3 is TGCGCCAGCAGCCTTCTCGGGACAGGGGGCTTTGAAGCTTTCTTT.

This chain joins TRBV10-3 and TRBJ2-6; 7 nucleotides align to TRBD1. The trim removed 10 bases at V and 0 bases at J, leaving 12 bases unmatched. Germline values: CDR1 ENHRY, CDR2 SYGVKD. The CDR3 has 17 amino acids. The CDR3, as DNA: TGTGCCACCTCCCGGACAGGCGCTAACTCTGGGGCCAACGTCCTGACTTTC. Protein product: CATSRTGANSGANVLTF.

The rearrangement uses TRBV7-6 and TRBJ2-3; 8 bases fit TRBD2. V shed 3 bases and J 4 bases; nucleotides not matched to a gene: 3. Per germline, CDR1 SGHVS and CDR2 FNYEAQ. This CDR3 comprises 14 residues. The CDR3: CASSLMTSADTQYF. DNA of the CDR3: TGTGCCAGCAGCTTGATGACTAGCGCAGATACGCAGTATTTT.

This clonotype was seen ten or more times. The V call is TRBV2, the J call TRBJ1-2; no definite D call. The germline V and J ends were trimmed by 3 bases and 6 bases, with 8 bases remaining between them. The length of the CDR3 is 12 residues. Germline CDR1 is SNHLY and CDR2 is FYNNEI. Written as DNA, the CDR3 is TGTGCCAGCAGTGATTCCGGGGATGGCTACACCTTC. This codes for CASSDSGDGYTF.

The rearrangement links TRBV9 to TRBJ2-3; 7 bases are a match to TRBD2. With V trimmed by 0 bases and J by 4 bases, 5 bases remained unmatched. This CDR3 is 15 amino acids long. Germline loops: CDR1 SGDLS, CDR2 YYNGEE. CDR3 region: CASSVDGLEADTQYF. CDR3 nucleotides: TGTGCCAGCAGCGTAGATGGACTAGAGGCAGATACGCAGTATTTT.

This chain connects TRBV12-3 or TRBV12-4 to TRBJ1-6, with D possibly matching TRBD1 (6 bases). The CDR3 is 14 residues long. V gave up 6 bases and J gave up 6 bases, with 12 bases separating them. CDR3 loop: CASRLTGPNSPLHF. CDR3 nucleotide sequence: TGTGCCAGCAGGCTGACAGGACCTAATTCACCCCTCCACTTT.

J is TRBJ2-2 and V is TRBV9; 10 bases map to TRBD1. The J segment lost 3 bases and the V segment lost 4 bases, leaving 9 bases of the junction unmatched. Germline V lookup: CDR1 SGDLS, CDR2 YYNGEE. The CDR3 runs to 17 residues. CDR3 protein: CASSRSGTGVHTGELFF. The CDR3 bases are TGTGCCAGCAGCAGGTCCGGGACAGGGGTTCACACCGGGGAGCTGTTTTTT.

In its sample, this clonotype was seen a few times. The rearrangement uses TRBV5-6 and TRBJ2-1, with TRBD2 matching over 8 bases. The CDR3 spans 17 residues. Unmatched junction bases numbered 5, after V lost 0 bases and J lost 0 bases. CDR1 is SGHDT, CDR2 YYEEEE, per germline. DNA for the CDR3: TGTGCCAGCAGCTTGGCCAAGCTAGCGGGCTCCTACAATGAGCAGTTCTTC. It encodes CASSLAKLAGSYNEQFF.